This TCR beta chain comes out of a study of spatial heterogeneity in lung cancer. As for the study in general: Within raw reads, each unique TCR and UMI combination appeared on average more than ten times.

TCRdb analysed the 5' RACE reads with MiXCR anew, one entry per CDR3 protein. The sample consists of 7,000 or so distinct CDR3 sequences, approximately 5% of them appearing once. By sample share, this clonotype is medium-sized. V was pared by 0 bases and J by 10 bases, with 14 bases between. CDR1 MNHEY and CDR2 SVGAGI come from the germline V gene. The CDR3 contains 14 residues. Time point described: sample taken at primary tumor resection. Unsorted samples of tumor, nontumor lung or frozen PBMC had their whole RNA sequenced. Patients with untreated early-stage non-small cell lung cancer, numbering approximately 70, were the donors.

Specimen: normal lung tissue next to the tumor, collected at surgery. The chain joins TRBV6-5 to TRBJ2-3; TRBD2 is a possible D gene (6 bases). The source of this sequence is a female donor with early-stage non-small cell lung cancer. CDR3 in DNA: TGTGCCAGCAGTTACTCAGGGGCATGGGAGGCGCAGTATTTT. Protein: CASSYSGAWEAQYF.